These T cell receptor beta chains were read from a single sample in a study of ipilimumab plus nivolumab after autologous stem cell transplantation. Produced via immunoSEQ multiplex PCR; TCRdb's table is partial and in-frame only. The sample carries about 22,000 clones, less than 85% recorded once. This material consisted of PBMCs, taken in a trial of ipilimumab plus nivolumab as post-transplant consolidation. The receptor source for this set is a male donor with diffuse large B-cell lymphoma. CDR3s include the opening cysteine and the closing phenylalanine or tryptophan. A D gene is named only where the DNA matches it firmly. Rows give clone size only sometimes, using once, few, many, or a class for an expanded clone.

size | J | V | D | DNA | CDR3
- | TRBJ1-3 | TRBV18 | - | TGTGCCAGCTCACCCAAGCAGGACCTCTCTGGAAACACCATATATTTT | CASSPKQDLSGNTIYF
- | TRBJ2-7 | TRBV5-4 | TRBD2 | TGTGCCAGCAGCCTCCCCGGTGGGGGCGCGGGGGGCTACGAGCAGTACTTC | CASSLPGGGAGGYEQYF
few | TRBJ1-3 | TRBV9 | - | TGTGCCAGCAGCCCACAGGGTGGGTCTGGAAACACCATATATTTT | CASSPQGGSGNTIYF
- | TRBJ2-6 | TRBV6-9 | - | TGTGCCAGCAGTAATGAAGGACAAAGTCGGGCCAACGTCCTGACTTTC | CASSNEGQSRANVLTF
- | TRBJ2-7 | TRBV28 | - | TGTGCCAGCAGTTCCTCCGGCAGGACCTACGAGCAGTACTTC | CASSSSGRTYEQYF
- | TRBJ2-6 | TRBV9 | - | TGTGCCAGCAGCGTAGCTCCGGTCGCGGCCTCTGGGGCCAACGTCCTGACTTTC | CASSVAPVAASGANVLTF
- | TRBJ2-5 | TRBV11-2 | TRBD1 | TGTGCCAGCAGCTTAGCAGGGGGCTTGGAGACCCAGTACTTC | CASSLAGGLETQYF
- | TRBJ1-2 | TRBV7-4 | - | TGTGCCAGCAGCGTAACCAACTATGGCTACACCTTC | CASSVTNYGYTF
- | TRBJ2-7 | TRBV13 | - | TGTGCCAGCAGCCGCGGACAGTCACTCGGGTCGTACGAGCAGTACTTC | CASSRGQSLGSYEQYF
- | TRBJ1-4 | TRBV25-1 | - | TGTGCCAGCAGTGAATATGATCCCATCGGGACCGAAAAACTGTTTTTT | CASSEYDPIGTEKLFF